This is a list of T cell receptor beta chains from one sample in a study of T cell repertoires in cytomegalovirus infection. TCRdb recomputed calls from the reads with MiXCR, one row per CDR3 protein. Among under 250,000 distinct CDR3 sequences, approximately 6.7% were seen once, and the ten largest hold around 6.5%. The sample comprised PBMCs. Source of these receptors: a human donor in good health (CMV status not recorded). Some clones in this sample may be carry-over from other donors' samples. Each CDR3 is given with its conserved first and last residue. D genes are given only for firm matches. Clone size is not always given. Where it is, it says once, few, many or a class for expanded clones.

clone_size	v_call	j_call	d_call	cdr3_nt	cdr3_aa
many	TRBV6-2/TRBV6-3	TRBJ1-2	-	TGTGCCAGCAGGGGAGACAGGACCTATGGCTACACCTTC	CASRGDRTYGYTF
-	TRBV3-1	TRBJ1-2	-	TGTGCCAGCAGCCACGGTCTGTCCTATGGCTACACCTTC	CASSHGLSYGYTF
many	TRBV12-3/TRBV12-4	TRBJ2-4	-	TGTGCCAGCAGTTTATCCAGGGTGGGAAACATTCAGTACTTC	CASSLSRVGNIQYF
many	TRBV6-2/TRBV6-3	TRBJ2-2	TRBD1	TGTGCCAGCAGTTACCTGACAGGGCGAACGATTAACACCGGGGAGCTGTTTTTT	CASSYLTGRTINTGELFF
many	TRBV7-8	TRBJ1-2	TRBD1	TGTGCCAGCAGCCCCGACAGGGAGTATGGCTACACCTTC	CASSPDREYGYTF
-	TRBV3-1	TRBJ1-6	-	TGTGCCAGCAGCCAAGTACAGGGCCCCTATAATTCACCCCTCCACTTT	CASSQVQGPYNSPLHF
few	TRBV10-3	TRBJ2-3	-	TGTGCCATCAGAGGGGAAACAGATACGCAGTATTTT	CAIRGETDTQYF
many	TRBV19	TRBJ1-5	TRBD1	TGTGCCAGTAGAGTGGACAGGGGTAACAATCAGCCCCAGCATTTT	CASRVDRGNNQPQHF
-	TRBV7-9	TRBJ2-3	-	TGTGCCAGCAGCTTACTTGGAACTAGCACAGATACGCAGTATTTT	CASSLLGTSTDTQYF
many	TRBV7-9	TRBJ1-1	-	TGTGCCAGCAGCTCCTCAGGGACGGGGAACATGAACACTGAAGCTTTCTTT	CASSSSGTGNMNTEAFF
few	TRBV11-3	TRBJ2-1	TRBD2	TGTGCCAGCAGCTTAGTTCTAGCGGGGTCCTACAATGAGCAGTTCTTC	CASSLVLAGSYNEQFF
many	TRBV7-2	TRBJ1-1	-	TGTGCCAGCAGCTTATCGGCTGAGCGTACCACTGAAGCTTTCTTT	CASSLSAERTTEAFF
many	TRBV19	TRBJ2-5	-	TGTGCCAGTAGCCAGACAGAAGAGACCCAGTACTTC	CASSQTEETQYF